A selection of T cell receptor beta chains follows, all from one sample in a study of blood T cell repertoires in COVID-19. The table came from immunoSEQ multiplex PCR; TCRdb's copy has only in-frame clones and leaves some out. This sample has 200,000 or so clones, with roughly 80% found just once. Sequences were obtained from peripheral blood. The receptors stem from a young woman with acute or convalescent COVID-19. Both conserved end residues are part of each CDR3. Fields, in order: D gene, V gene, J gene, clone size, CDR3 protein, CDR3 DNA. The D gene is left open where the match is weak. Clone size is given for some rows only: seen once, a few or many times, or a class if the clone is expanded.

-	TRBV15	TRBJ2-1	-	CATSRGGGTYNEQFF	TGTGCCACCAGCAGAGGAGGTGGTACCTACAATGAGCAGTTCTTC
TRBD1	TRBV4-3	TRBJ1-1	-	CASSPYRDSEAFF	TGCGCCAGCAGCCCGTACCGGGACAGTGAAGCTTTCTTT
-	TRBV7-2	TRBJ1-1	-	CASSFGGNTEAFF	TGTGCCAGCAGCTTCGGAGGAAACACTGAAGCTTTCTTT
TRBD2	TRBV3-1/TRBV3-2	TRBJ2-7	-	CASSLRLAGAEQYF	TGTGCCAGCAGCTTACGACTAGCGGGGGCCGAGCAGTACTTC
TRBD1	TRBV15	TRBJ1-1	-	CATSRGGTGVTEAFF	TGTGCCACCAGCAGAGGGGGAACAGGGGTGACTGAAGCTTTCTTT
-	TRBV27	TRBJ1-2	-	CASSGQQGFYGYTF	TGTGCCAGCAGTGGCCAACAGGGCTTCTATGGCTACACCTTC
TRBD1	TRBV7-9	TRBJ2-4	-	CASSVWDRRKNIQYF	TGTGCCAGCAGCGTGTGGGACAGGAGGAAAAACATTCAGTACTTC
-	TRBV27	TRBJ1-6	-	CASTLRGGINSPLHF	TGTGCCAGCACCCTAAGGGGCGGAATTAATTCACCCCTCCACTTT
-	TRBV4-3	TRBJ2-7	-	CASSQERGTMAYEQYF	TGCGCCAGCAGCCAAGAAAGGGGAACCATGGCCTACGAGCAGTACTTC
-	TRBV18	TRBJ1-5	-	CASSPDSLGNQPQHF	TGTGCCAGCTCACCGGACAGTCTGGGTAATCAGCCCCAGCATTTT
TRBD2	TRBV6-5	TRBJ2-1	-	CASSTRGESYNEQFF	TGTGCCAGCAGTACCCGGGGGGAATCCTACAATGAGCAGTTCTTC
-	TRBV29-1	TRBJ1-4	few	CSVDSGSGEKLFF	TGCAGCGTTGATTCAGGGTCTGGCGAAAAACTGTTTTTT
-	TRBV6-1	TRBJ2-7	-	CASSYGGQQYF	TGTGCCAGCAGTTACGGGGGGCAGCAGTACTTC
-	TRBV10-1	TRBJ2-1	-	CASSGGPTYNEQFF	TGCGCCAGCAGTGGTGGGCCTACCTACAATGAGCAGTTCTTC
-	TRBV7-2	TRBJ2-7	-	CASSPSYEQYF	TGTGCCAGCAGCCCCAGCTACGAGCAGTACTTC
-	TRBV2	TRBJ1-1	-	CASSYRGSTEAFF	TGTGCCAGCAGCTATAGGGGAAGCACTGAAGCTTTCTTT
-	TRBV10-3	TRBJ1-3	few	CAITVGNTIYF	TGTGCCATCACTGTGGGAAACACCATATATTTT
-	TRBV7-8	TRBJ1-2	-	CASSLGGANYGYTF	TGTGCCAGCAGCTTAGGGGGCGCCAACTATGGCTACACCTTC
TRBD2	TRBV7-2	TRBJ2-3	-	CASSLVGTSGGFTDTQYF	TGTGCCAGCAGCTTAGTTGGGACTAGCGGGGGCTTCACAGATACGCAGTATTTT
-	TRBV7-7	TRBJ2-2	-	CASSPLEGNTGELFF	TGTGCCAGCAGCCCCCTGGAGGGGAACACCGGGGAGCTGTTTTTT
-	TRBV6-5	TRBJ1-2	-	CASRRTDNYGYTF	TGTGCCAGCAGGCGGACAGATAACTATGGCTACACCTTC
TRBD1	TRBV29-1	TRBJ2-7	once	CSVVTGGSYEQYF	TGCAGCGTTGTGACAGGGGGCTCCTACGAGCAGTACTTC
-	TRBV9	TRBJ2-7	-	CASSPPSAYEQYF	TGTGCCAGCAGTCCGCCGTCGGCCTACGAGCAGTACTTC
-	TRBV7-9	TRBJ1-4	-	CASSFSGNEKLFF	TGTGCCAGCAGCTTTTCAGGAAATGAAAAACTGTTTTTT
-	TRBV4-3	TRBJ2-5	-	CASSRSGIQETQYF	TGCGCCAGCAGCCGGTCCGGGATACAAGAGACCCAGTACTTC
-	TRBV2	TRBJ2-7	-	CASSDRQTSGEWF	TGTGCCAGCAGTGACCGCCAGACCTCGGGGGAATGGTTC
-	TRBV28	TRBJ1-5	-	CASRAGRKNQPQHF	TGTGCCAGCAGGGCTGGCAGGAAAAATCAGCCCCAGCATTTT
-	TRBV27	TRBJ2-6	few	CASSPPAGAGANVLTF	TGTGCCAGCAGTCCCCCCGCAGGGGCAGGGGCCAACGTCCTGACTTTC
-	TRBV4-1	TRBJ2-1	-	CASSQLGTLDNEQFF	TGCGCCAGCAGCCAACTCGGGACACTCGACAATGAGCAGTTCTTC
-	TRBV5-1	TRBJ1-1	-	CASSPQIMNTEAFF	TGCGCCAGCAGCCCGCAGATCATGAACACTGAAGCTTTCTTT
-	TRBV7-9	TRBJ1-6	-	CASSSGGRIGSPLHF	TGTGCCAGCAGCTCCGGGGGGCGGATCGGTTCACCCCTCCACTTT
TRBD2	TRBV6-2/TRBV6-3	TRBJ2-7	-	CASSQLAGGFYEQYF	TGTGCCAGCAGCCAACTAGCGGGAGGATTTTACGAGCAGTACTTC
TRBD1	TRBV6-2/TRBV6-3	TRBJ2-7	-	CASSYIGTGHSEQYF	TGTGCCAGCAGTTACATTGGGACAGGGCATAGCGAGCAGTACTTC
-	TRBV4-2	TRBJ2-3	-	CASSQDRGGGTDTQYF	TGTGCCAGCAGCCAAGATCGAGGGGGGGGCACAGATACGCAGTATTTT
TRBD1	TRBV6-6	TRBJ1-2	-	CASSFSGQESYTF	TGTGCCAGCAGTTTTTCCGGACAGGAAAGCTACACCTTC
-	TRBV29-1	TRBJ2-5	-	CSVPGVRFRETQYF	TGCAGCGTGCCCGGAGTGAGGTTCCGAGAGACCCAGTACTTC
TRBD1	TRBV14	TRBJ1-6	-	CASSQTGGNGPLHF	TGTGCCAGCAGCCAAACAGGGGGCAATGGACCCCTCCACTTT
-	TRBV18	TRBJ2-3	-	CASTRTGAAGGNTQYF	TGTGCCAGCACCCGGACAGGGGCGGCGGGAGGAAATACGCAGTATTTT
-	TRBV15	TRBJ1-1	few	CATSKAGPTEAFF	TGTGCCACCAGCAAGGCAGGGCCCACTGAAGCTTTCTTT
-	TRBV19	TRBJ2-3	-	CASSIGKRRVTDTQYF	TGTGCCAGTAGTATAGGGAAAAGGCGGGTGACAGATACGCAGTATTTT
-	TRBV4-3	TRBJ1-3	-	CASSLVGGSGGNTIYF	TGCGCCAGCAGCCTCGTAGGGGGTTCGGGAGGAAACACCATATATTTT